This T cell receptor beta chain is drawn from a study of blood T cell repertoires in COVID-19. Study information: PBMCs, B-cell-depleted T cells, or T cells provided the cDNA or gDNA that made up the material.

This CDR3 comprises 14 residues. V was clipped by 5 bases and J by 9 bases; unmatched bases: 8. Germline assignment: CDR1 SEHNR and CDR2 FQNEAQ (reference sequence). Method: immunoSEQ multiplex PCR; TCRdb's copy keeps in-frame clones and lacks some. The sample shows approximately 250,000 clones, approximately 84% of them seen only once. Sample: PBMCs or T cells enriched from blood (not recorded which). The TCR was taken from a man aged 35 to 55 who had recovered from COVID-19. The chain has TRBV7-9 and TRBJ2-1, with 9 nucleotides matching TRBD2. The CDR3 spells CASSLLAGAGEQFF. The CDR3 region has the DNA TGTGCCAGCAGCCTGTTAGCGGGAGCAGGTGAGCAGTTCTTC.